The entry below describes one TCR beta chain. Some clones are missing from TCRdb's copy, which holds only in-frame ones; the method was immunoSEQ multiplex PCR. The sample holds 85,000 to 100,000 clones, approximately 90% seen once. This record comes from a study of T cell responses to AZD1222 COVID-19 vaccine. The germline V gene encodes CDR1 SEHNR and CDR2 FQNEAQ (reference sequence). V was clipped by 8 bases and J by 1 base, with 15 bases between them. The CDR3 extends over 15 amino acids. This TCR derives from an adult who received the AZD1222 COVID-19 vaccine. Sample: peripheral blood, taken 28 days after the second AZD1222 dose. The chain is built from TRBV7-9 and TRBJ1-3; D gene ambiguous. In DNA, the CDR3 is TGTGCCAGCGTAATGGACGACGGGTCTGGAAACACCATATATTTT. Translating it yields CASVMDDGSGNTIYF. The full variable domain, rest sourced from reference TRBV7-9 and TRBJ1-3, is DTGVSQNPRHKITKRGQNVTFRCDPISEHNRLYWYRQTLGQGPEFLTYFQNEAQLEKSRLLSDRFSAERPKGSFSTLEIQRTEQGDSAMYLCASVMDDGSGNTIYFGEGSWLTVV.